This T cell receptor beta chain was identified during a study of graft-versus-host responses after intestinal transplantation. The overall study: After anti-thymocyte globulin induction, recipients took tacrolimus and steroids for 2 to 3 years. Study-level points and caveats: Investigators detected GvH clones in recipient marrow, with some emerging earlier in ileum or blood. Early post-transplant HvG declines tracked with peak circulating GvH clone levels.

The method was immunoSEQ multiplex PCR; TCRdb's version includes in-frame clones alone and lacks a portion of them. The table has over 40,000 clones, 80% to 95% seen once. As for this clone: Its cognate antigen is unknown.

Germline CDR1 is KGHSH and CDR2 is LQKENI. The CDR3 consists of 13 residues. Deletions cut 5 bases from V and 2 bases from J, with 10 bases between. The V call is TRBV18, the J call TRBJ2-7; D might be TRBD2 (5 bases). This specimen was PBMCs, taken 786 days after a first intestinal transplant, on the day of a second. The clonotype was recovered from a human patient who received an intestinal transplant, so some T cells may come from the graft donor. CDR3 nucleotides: TGTGCCAGCTCATACGGGATCACCTACGAGCAGTACTTC. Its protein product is CASSYGITYEQYF.